A selection of T cell receptor beta chains follows, all from one sample in a study of cytomegalovirus exposure and HLA in healthy donors. Here immunoSEQ multiplex PCR was the method, and the copy in TCRdb shows in-frame clones only, minus some. The top ten hold more than 1.5% of the sample, which has about 50,000 clones, about 82% seen once. Sequencing input: PBMCs. These receptors came from a man aged 30 to 45 in good health and CMV-seronegative. Each CDR3 is given without its conserved first and last residue.

TRBV7-3 ASSLMGGSLYEQY
TRBV2 ASSEPGSRKGYT
TRBV7-8 ASSLGTGFEQY
TRBV10-1 ASLPGHNYGYT
TRBV6-6 ASSFGVHGGNTEAF
TRBV15 ATSPTYRDPGNTIY
TRBV13 ASSTRTGPGELF
TRBV4-3 ASSPSRGRASEQF
TRBV7-2 ASSLARAGPTQY
TRBV27 ASSPLGAYEQY
TRBV4-2 ASSHSGGLAVSYEQY
TRBV27 ASRRANQPQH
TRBV11-2 ASTPEAGYEQY
TRBV6-6 ASWPGTGRISPLH
TRBV2 ASRGTSTDTQY
TRBV10-2 ASSELGQAGLYGYT
TRBV4-1 ASSSRGKWGDGYT
TRBV4-1 ASSQRTGGGYEQY
TRBV2 ASSELGLAVNTGELF
TRBV6-5 ASRDRDSYNSPLH
TRBV11-2 ASSLEGTVRNEQF
TRBV9 ASSGSPGWGGEKLF
TRBV11-1 ASSQRQGNTEAF
TRBV7-2 ASSLGTSTDTQY
TRBV7-2 ASSLSGMHLYEQY
TRBV19 ASTTPGGSAVSPLH
TRBV6-5 ASSYFGSGNTIY
TRBV6-1 ASRPGLPQGELF
TRBV6-6 ASSYSARGYGYT
TRBV28 ASSSGDEQF
TRBV14 ASSRGGLIYEQY
TRBV10-3 AVGQGNSYEQY
TRBV11-3 ASSPGTGTGANVLT
TRBV18 ASSPGQTYEQY
TRBV2 ASRNTNYGYT
TRBV9 ASSLTGLAGGQETQY
TRBV5-6 ASSLVAGTSNSPLH
TRBV18 ASSPNRRYSNQPQH
TRBV4-2 ASRETSGRQY
TRBV11-2 ASSLDVGAQNGYT
TRBV4-3 ASSQDWERGSTDTQY
TRBV5-8 ASSYRQDSPLH
TRBV18 ASSPAADNSPLH
TRBV18 ASSPAEDEKLF
TRBV7-2 ASSSSWAASTDTQY
TRBV5-1 ASSPSLAGSNEQF
TRBV19 ASSSPGLAAYNEQF
TRBV5-4 ASSVQGAEETQY
TRBV9 ASSLYPTGNEQF
TRBV5-4 ASSLQQGEETQY
TRBV4-1 ASSQPLRGQDYGYT
TRBV5-1 ASYFNPRDRVGDEQF
TRBV10-2 ASSPPSQGFAGANVLT
TRBV7-3 ASSLRVGQSTSGANVLT
TRBV2 ASSEQTGRLNEKLF
TRBV11-2 ASSFRRGNF
TRBV19 ASSIGGTGVNSNQPQH
TRBV5-1 ASSSYRTGSEQY